The 32 T cell receptor beta chains presented below share a single source sample, sequenced in a study of blood T cells in healthy people across ages. With a J-beta primer mix and a sample-barcoded 5' primer, a second PCR ran about 7 to 12 cycles. TCRdb reprocessed the 5' RACE reads via MiXCR and lists one record per CDR3 protein. This table holds roughly 2 million distinct CDR3 sequences, about 50% found once. The source material was blood. These receptors all come from a woman between 40 and 50 years old in good health.

V usage is TRBV7-2 and J usage is TRBJ2-5; D gene uncertain. Trimming removed 0 bases at V and 5 bases at J, with 13 bases between. Germline V gene data show CDR1 as SGHTA and CDR2 as FQGNSA. The CDR3 is made up of 15 amino acids. DNA for the CDR3: TGTGCCAGCAGCTTAGCGTCGGTAACGAGGGAGACCCAGTACTTC. Amino acids: CASSLASVTRETQYF.

In its sample, this clonotype was seen a few times. The rearrangement links TRBV27 to TRBJ2-5; D assignment may be TRBD1 or TRBD2 (5 bases each). The CDR3 contains 15 residues. Germline V lookup: CDR1 MNHEY, CDR2 SMNVEV (reference sequence). Trimming took off 2 bases at V and 4 bases at J, with 14 bases between the two ends. The CDR3 spells CASSLGPEGRETQYF. CDR3 coding DNA: TGTGCCAGCAGTTTAGGCCCCGAGGGGCGAGAGACCCAGTACTTC.

The chain couples TRBV12-3 or TRBV12-4 to TRBJ1-6, with D hard to call. Trimming took 6 bases from V and 6 from J, leaving 15 bases between them. This CDR3 region has 15 residues. The CDR3 DNA follows: TGTGCCAGCAGCTCTAGACCCGTTATTAATTCACCCCTCCACTTT. Translated: CASSSRPVINSPLHF.

The chain combines TRBV28 with TRBJ2-7; possible D gene TRBD1, 6 bases. The germline V gene has CDR1 MDHEN and CDR2 SYDVKM. This CDR3 has 14 amino acids. The V end lost 6 bases, the J end lost 9 bases, and 21 bases lay between the germline ends. The CDR3 DNA reads as TGTGCCAGCAGGGGGACACCGGCGCTTAACGGGCAGTACTTC. Translation gives CASRGTPALNGQYF.

As to this clonotype: This could be a read error, since a much larger clone is one nucleotide away. The V call is TRBV28, the J call TRBJ2-4; the D gene is possibly TRBD2 (5 bases). The germline CDR1 and CDR2 sequences are MDHEN and SYDVKM. With 7 bases removed from V and 8 bases from J, the gap between germline ends came to 21 bases. The CDR3 extends over 15 amino acids. The CDR3 DNA reads TGTGCCAGCAAGGGTGGAGGACCCATCTCGGACATTCAGTACTTC. It codes for CASKGGGPISDIQYF.

The chain joins TRBV27 to TRBJ2-5; D is possibly TRBD1 or TRBD2 (5 bases each). The DNA end is more similar to TRBJ2-7, so the J call may be wrong. This CDR3 is 14 amino acids long. Germline-derived CDR1 and CDR2 are MNHEY and SMNVEV (reference sequence). CDR3 sequence reads: CASSSGMRGYEQYF. The CDR3 region has the DNA TGTGCCAGCAGTTCGGGGATGAGGGGCTACGAGCAGTACTTC.

This clonotype has a handful of counts. This rearrangement joins TRBV7-2 to TRBJ2-1; TRBD2 is a possible D gene (5 bases). There are 16 residues in the CDR3. The V gene's germline CDR1 is SGHTA and CDR2 FQGNSA. V was pared by 2 bases and J by 3 bases, with 14 bases between. The CDR3 nucleotides are TGTGCCAGCAGCTTATATCTCGATAGCGACTACAATGAGCAGTTCTTC. Translated: CASSLYLDSDYNEQFF.

The chain couples TRBV18 to TRBJ2-7; D uncertain. In germline, CDR1 is KGHSH, CDR2 LQKENI. Trimming shortened V by 4 bases and J by 5 bases, and 9 bases separated the two germline ends. CDR3 length: 12 amino acids. The CDR3 DNA follows: TGTGCCAGCTCACACTACAGCGACGAGCAGTACTTC. It encodes CASSHYSDEQYF.

This sequence joins TRBV12-3 or TRBV12-4 and TRBJ2-1, with D maybe TRBD2 (6 bases). V shed 6 bases and J shed 3 bases, with 15 bases lying between them. There are 15 residues in the CDR3. The CDR3 loop reads CASSPRDWDYNEQFF. The CDR3 DNA is TGTGCCAGCAGCCCCCGGGACTGGGACTACAATGAGCAGTTCTTC.

The rearrangement joins TRBV3-1 to TRBJ2-3; maybe TRBD1 (6 bases). Trimming pared 1 base from V and 12 bases from J, leaving 20 bases between. The CDR3 extends over 15 amino acids. Germline V gene sequence: CDR1 LGHDT, CDR2 YNNKEL (reference sequence). The CDR3 is CASSQGGQSTETQYF. As DNA, the CDR3 is TGTGCCAGCAGCCAAGGGGGGCAGTCGACAGAGACACAGTATTTT.

V and J are TRBV6-2 or TRBV6-3 and TRBJ1-5, with 7 positions matching TRBD1. The V gene's germline CDR1 is MNHEY and CDR2 SVGEGT. J gave up 4 bases and V 6 bases, and 9 bases lay outside the gene matches. This CDR3 is built from 15 residues. CDR3 region: CASSRGQVTNQPQHF. CDR3 bases: TGTGCCAGCAGCCGCGGACAGGTGACTAATCAGCCCCAGCATTTT.

This clonotype has a handful of counts. The chain has TRBV12-3 or TRBV12-4 and TRBJ1-5; D not resolved. This CDR3 is built from 14 residues. The V and J ends lost 6 bases and 4 bases respectively, with 13 bases between them. CDR3 amino acids: CASSPAGENQPQHF. Here the CDR3 DNA reads TGTGCCAGCAGCCCGGCAGGCGAGAATCAGCCCCAGCATTTT.

This clonotype was picked up a small number of times. The genes are TRBV7-2 and TRBJ2-1, with TRBD1 as a possible D gene (6 bases). Trimming took 2 bases from V and 4 from J, leaving 12 bases between them. The CDR3 extends over 15 amino acids. Germline CDR1 reads SGHTA; CDR2 reads FQGNSA. CDR3 region: CASSLLRGTYNEQFF. In DNA, the CDR3 is TGTGCCAGCAGCTTATTGAGGGGGACATACAATGAGCAGTTCTTC.

The rearrangement uses TRBV20-1 and TRBJ2-3; the D is unclear. The CDR3 sequence is 14 residues long. From germline, CDR1 is DFQATT and CDR2 SNEGSKA (reference sequence). The V end lost 1 base, the J end lost 4 bases, and 12 bases lay between the germline ends. The CDR3 DNA sequence: TGCAGTGCTAGAGTGGCGATCCTCCCAGATACGCAGTATTTT. It translates to CSARVAILPDTQYF.

The CDR3 is CSVTRGGTEAFF. The CDR3 nucleotides read TGCAGCGTCACCAGGGGGGGCACTGAAGCTTTCTTT. J is TRBJ1-1 and V is TRBV29-1; 7 positions match TRBD1. Per germline, CDR1 SQVTM and CDR2 ANQGSEA. V shed 6 bases and J 4 bases; nucleotides not matched to a gene: 5. The CDR3 covers 12 residues.

This clonotype has only a few counts. The chain uses TRBV7-2 and TRBJ2-5; the D gene is possibly TRBD1 (6 bases). CDR1 is SGHTA, CDR2 FQGNSA, per germline. Trimming shortened V by 4 bases and J by 1 base, and 19 bases separated the two germline ends. The CDR3 contains 17 residues. The CDR3: CASSSHPPRGSQETQYF. CDR3 coding DNA: TGTGCCAGCAGCTCCCACCCACCCAGGGGTTCCCAAGAGACCCAGTACTTC.

The CDR3 DNA reads TGTGCCAGCAGCCCGACAGGGGCCACTTACAATGAGCAGTTCTTC. Amino acids: CASSPTGATYNEQFF. The chain joins TRBV5-5 to TRBJ2-1; 8 positions agree with TRBD1. The CDR3 consists of 15 residues. V gave up 4 bases and J gave up 4 bases; unmatched junction bases: 7. Germline V gives CDR1 SGHKS, CDR2 YYEKEE (reference sequence).

The chain combines TRBV11-2 with TRBJ2-3; D is unclear. Trimming took off 2 bases at V and 2 bases at J, with 8 bases between the two ends. Germline V gene lookup returns CDR1 SGHAT and CDR2 FQNNGV. The CDR3 sequence is 14 residues long. In nucleotides, the CDR3 is TGTGCCAGCAGCTTAATGGTCTCCACAGATACGCAGTATTTT. This codes for CASSLMVSTDTQYF.

The rearrangement links TRBV7-3 to TRBJ2-1; a possible D gene is TRBD1 (6 bases). This CDR3 is built from 18 residues. Germline V CDR1 and CDR2: SGHTA, FQGTGA. V shed 1 base and J shed 0 bases, with 16 bases lying between them. The CDR3 DNA sequence: TGTGCCAGCAGCTTAAGAGGGGGTGGGGACCACTCCTACAATGAGCAGTTCTTC. This sequence encodes CASSLRGGGDHSYNEQFF.

With respect to this clonotype: A read error is possible here, since a much larger clone lies one base away. The V call is TRBV11-1, the J call TRBJ2-1; 9 bases map to TRBD1. The closer fit of TRBJ2-7 to the DNA end suggests the J call may be wrong. The germline V gene has CDR1 SGHAT and CDR2 FQDESV (reference sequence). CDR3 length: 21 amino acids. CDR3 nucleotide sequence: TGTGCCAGCAGCCAACCCAAGGTCCCGGGACAGGGAATGGGCTCCTACAATGAGCAGTACTTC. It translates to CASSQPKVPGQGMGSYNEQYF.

This clonotype was seen just once. The chain links TRBV27 to TRBJ1-5, with D hard to call. CDR1 and CDR2 from the germline V gene are MNHEY and SMNVEV (reference sequence). V was pared by 5 bases and J by 4 bases, with 12 bases between. The CDR3 covers 14 residues. The DNA for the CDR3 is TGTGCCAGCAGTCCCTCGGACGAGAATCAGCCCCAGCATTTT. It encodes CASSPSDENQPQHF.

This clonotype was seen just once. The V call is TRBV4-3, the J call TRBJ2-7; 8 bases map to TRBD2. In germline, CDR1 is LGHNA, CDR2 YSLEER. This CDR3 is built from 18 residues. The ends lost 4 bases at V and 7 bases at J; junction bases unmatched: 21. The CDR3 region is CASSPFSGGEGSYNEQYF. In DNA, the CDR3 is TGCGCCAGCAGCCCATTCTCGGGAGGGGAAGGATCCTACAATGAGCAGTACTTC.

The chain carries TRBV6-5 and TRBJ1-2; TRBD1 agrees at 7 bases. The CDR3 length is 15 residues. V shed 8 bases and J 0 bases; nucleotides not matched to a gene: 9. Germline CDR1 is MNHEY and CDR2 is SVGAGI. CDR3 residues: CASVNRGPANYGYTF. The CDR3 bases are TGTGCCAGCGTTAACAGGGGCCCAGCTAACTATGGCTACACCTTC.

The rearrangement uses TRBV5-1 and TRBJ2-1; 9 nucleotides line up with TRBD2. TRBJ2-7 explains the end of the DNA better; the J call may be wrong. This CDR3 has 15 residues. The V gene's germline CDR1 is SGHRS and CDR2 YFSETQ. The CDR3 sequence: CASRAGGNSYNEQYF. In nucleotides, the CDR3 is TGCGCCAGCAGGGCGGGGGGGAATTCCTACAATGAGCAGTACTTC.

This clonotype was recorded a few times. The V call is TRBV4-1, the J call TRBJ2-7; D unclear. The CDR3 sequence is 15 residues long. The V gene's germline CDR1 is MGHRA and CDR2 YSYEKL. Trimming left V 0 bases short and J 5 bases short, with 14 bases between. The CDR3 here is CASSQELGPRNEQYF. The CDR3 DNA reads TGCGCCAGCAGCCAAGAGCTTGGCCCCCGCAACGAGCAGTACTTC.

This chain uses TRBV7-2 with TRBJ2-4; D remains ambiguous. The J call may be faulty, since TRBJ2-5 better matches the DNA end. CDR1 and CDR2 (germline): SGHTA, FQGNSA. The length of the CDR3 is 15 residues. The CDR3 bases are TGTGCCAGCACCATGAGTTTGGTTAGACAAGAGACCCAGTACTTC. The encoded protein is CASTMSLVRQETQYF.

This clonotype was observed at least ten times. The V and J genes are TRBV28 and TRBJ2-7; 7 nucleotides line up with TRBD2. Unmatched junction bases numbered 7, after V lost 3 bases and J lost 5 bases. CDR3 length equals 14 residues. Germline V gives CDR1 MDHEN, CDR2 SYDVKM. The CDR3 loop reads CASSFIAGSHEQYF. In DNA, the CDR3 is TGTGCCAGCAGTTTTATAGCGGGTTCCCACGAGCAGTACTTC.

The J gene is TRBJ2-1, the V gene TRBV20-1; possibly TRBD1 for D (6 bases). Germline values: CDR1 DFQATT, CDR2 SNEGSKA (reference sequence). Trimming pared 0 bases from V and 4 bases from J, leaving 19 bases between. There are 17 residues in the CDR3. The CDR3 loop reads CSARDIRGTGQYNEQFF. The CDR3 DNA follows: TGCAGTGCTAGAGATATCCGAGGAACTGGACAGTACAATGAGCAGTTCTTC.

The CDR3: CASSTRQGWTEAFF. The CDR3 coding sequence is TGTGCCAGCAGCACTCGCCAAGGGTGGACTGAAGCTTTCTTT. The gene calls are TRBV7-9 and TRBJ1-1; D not resolved. Trimming removed 5 bases from V and 5 bases from J, with 15 bases in between. CDR3 size: 14 residues. Germline V gene sequence: CDR1 SEHNR, CDR2 FQNEAQ (reference sequence).

Notes on this clonotype: A much larger clone sits a single nucleotide away, making a read error possible. The chain uses TRBV5-1 and TRBJ2-1; 7 bases are shared with TRBD2. The DNA end is a closer match to TRBJ2-7, so the J assignment may be wrong. The CDR3 spans 14 residues. Germline CDR1 SGHRS, CDR2 YFSETQ. The CDR3 nucleotides are TGCGCCTGCAGCGTGAGGGAGGGATTTTACGAGCAGTACTTC. Translating gives CACSVREGFYEQYF.

This clonotype was found a few times. A read error may explain this, as a much larger clone is one base away. This chain links TRBV12-3 or TRBV12-4 with TRBJ2-5; D remains ambiguous. This CDR3 has 13 amino acids. Trimming removed 5 bases from V and 3 bases from J, with 10 bases in between. The CDR3 DNA reads TGTGCCAGCAGTGCTTTTGGGGAAGAGACCCAGTACTTC. It is translated as CASSAFGEETQYF.

J is TRBJ2-7 and V is TRBV6-5; 8 bases are a match to TRBD2. Trimming removed 2 bases from V and 2 bases from J; junction bases left unmatched: 5. CDR3 length equals 15 residues. Germline values: CDR1 MNHEY, CDR2 SVGAGI. The CDR3 nucleotides read TGTGCCAGCAGTTACGGCGGGGGGCTCCCCTACGAGCAGTACTTC. Translating it yields CASSYGGGLPYEQYF.